One and the same sample provided the 30 T cell receptor beta chains below, sequenced in a study of cytotoxic CD8 clonotypes in ibrutinib-treated CLL. Produced via immunoSEQ multiplex PCR; TCRdb's table is partial and in-frame only. The table records tens of thousands of clones, roughly 65% of them present only once. The sample here was PBMCs, taken at disease progression, from a patient treated with ibrutinib. The receptors come from a human donor with chronic lymphocytic leukemia.

The chain recombines TRBV5-1 with TRBJ1-5; no firm D call. The germline V gene encodes CDR1 SGHRS and CDR2 YFSETQ. V dropped 0 bases and J dropped 5 bases, with 6 bases sitting between them. The CDR3 runs to 13 residues. CDR3 nucleotide sequence: TGCGCCAGCAGCTTGGGAAGGGATCAGCCCCAGCATTTT. Its translation is CASSLGRDQPQHF.

The rearrangement joins TRBV27 to TRBJ2-1; unclear D gene. This CDR3 comprises 13 residues. V shed 3 bases and J shed 5 bases, with 8 bases lying between them. Germline V lookup: CDR1 MNHEY, CDR2 SMNVEV (reference sequence). CDR3 sequence reads: CASSFKADNEQFF. The CDR3 nucleotides are TGTGCCAGCAGTTTCAAGGCCGACAATGAGCAGTTCTTC.

CDR3 bases: TGTGCCAGCGGACAGTTGAACACCGGGGAGCTGTTTTTT. Its protein product is CASGQLNTGELFF. The V and J genes are TRBV25-1 and TRBJ2-2, with a possible D match to TRBD1 (6 bases). Looked up from germline, CDR1 is MGHDK and CDR2 is SYGVNS. This CDR3 contains 13 residues. Trimming pared 8 bases from V and 1 base from J, leaving 8 bases between.

The table lists this clone with a few counts. CDR3 DNA: TGCGCCAGCAGTGAGTCAAGGCCTAGTCCCCGAGAGACCCAGTACTTC. This translates into CASSESRPSPRETQYF. The chain links TRBV10-1 to TRBJ2-5; no firm D call. The CDR3 is made up of 16 amino acids. Looked up from germline, CDR1 is WNHNN and CDR2 is SYGVQD (reference sequence). Trimming shortened V by 0 bases and J by 4 bases, and 15 bases separated the two germline ends.

About this clone itself: The germline gene is not matched at one end of the junction; a read error may be the cause. The chain employs TRBV25-1 and TRBJ1-4, with 10 positions matching TRBD1. Germline CDR1 reads MGHDK; CDR2 reads SYGVNS. The CDR3 sequence is 15 residues long. In DNA, the CDR3 is TGTGCCAGCAGTGAATTAGGGGACAGGGGACGAAAAACTGTTTTT. It translates to CASSELGDRGRKTVF.

The CDR3 reads CSVKDGLAHEQYF. CDR3 DNA: TGCAGCGTTAAGGATGGACTAGCCCACGAGCAGTACTTC. The rearrangement uses TRBV29-1 and TRBJ2-7; 8 bases fit TRBD2. With V trimmed by 5 bases and J by 5 bases, 8 bases remained unmatched. There are 13 residues in the CDR3. Germline CDR1 SQVTM, CDR2 ANQGSEA.

This chain joins TRBV27 and TRBJ2-7; maybe TRBD1 (5 bases). This CDR3 is built from 11 residues. V dropped 6 bases and J dropped 3 bases, with 6 bases sitting between them. Germline loops: CDR1 MNHEY, CDR2 SMNVEV (reference sequence). The CDR3: CASRTVYEQYF. DNA of the CDR3: TGTGCCAGCAGGACAGTCTACGAGCAGTACTTC.

As for this clone: This sample also contains other DNA sequences that code for the same CDR3. The rearrangement uses TRBV11-1 and TRBJ2-7, with D uncertain. The germline gives CDR1 SGHAT, CDR2 FQDESV (reference sequence). Between the trimmed V and J ends, which lost 6 bases and 3 bases, there was a span of 6 bases. The CDR3 length is 11 residues. Here the CDR3 reads CASSRNYEQYF. DNA for the CDR3: TGTGCCAGCAGTCGGAACTACGAGCAGTACTTC. The full variable domain, rest sourced from reference TRBV11-1 and TRBJ2-7, is EAEVAQSPRYKITEKSQAVAFWCDPISGHATLYWYRQILGQGPELLVQFQDESVVDDSQLPKDRFSAERLKGVDSTLKIQPAELGDSAMYLCASSRNYEQYFGPGTRLTVT.

This chain connects TRBV10-3 to TRBJ1-1; D possibly corresponds to TRBD1 (5 bases). CDR3 length: 14 residues. V was pared by 1 base and J by 1 base, with 7 bases between. CDR1 is ENHRY and CDR2 is SYGVKD in the germline V gene. CDR3 sequence reads: CAISEYGGNTEAFF. For the CDR3, the DNA is TGTGCCATCAGTGAGTATGGGGGGAACACTGAAGCTTTCTTT.

J is TRBJ2-7 and V is TRBV10-3, with a weak D call TRBD2 (6 bases). Trimming pared 2 bases from V and 5 bases from J, leaving 16 bases between. The CDR3 is 15 amino acids. The germline V gene has CDR1 ENHRY and CDR2 SYGVKD. The CDR3 here is CAISEKREPPHEQYF. As DNA, the CDR3 is TGTGCCATCAGTGAGAAACGGGAGCCCCCCCACGAGCAGTACTTC.

This clone turned up a few times. The V gene is TRBV7-2, the J gene TRBJ1-1, with 8 bases that match TRBD1. The germline gives CDR1 SGHTA, CDR2 FQGNSA. CDR3 length: 13 amino acids. After removal of 5 bases from V and 4 bases from J, the junction contained 3 bases not matched to a gene. In DNA, the CDR3 is TGTGCCAGCAGCCCACAGGGGGTCACTGAAGCTTTCTTT. It is translated as CASSPQGVTEAFF.

The V and J genes are TRBV14 and TRBJ2-1; D uncertain. Looked up from germline, CDR1 is SGHDN and CDR2 is FVKESK. The CDR3 runs to 16 residues. V dropped 1 base and J dropped 0 bases, with 10 bases sitting between them. The CDR3 loop is CASSQAQVSSYNEQFF. The CDR3, as DNA: TGTGCCAGCAGCCAAGCCCAGGTTAGCTCCTACAATGAGCAGTTCTTC.

This chain connects TRBV5-1 to TRBJ2-3, with 7 bases lining up with TRBD1. The CDR3 totals 15 residues. The junction had 12 bases not matched to a gene; V was cut back by 3 bases and J by 8 bases. The germline CDR1 and CDR2 sequences are SGHRS and YFSETQ. The CDR3 DNA is TGCGCCAGCAGCTCGACAGGGCCCGGGGAAGGTACGCAGTATTTT. Translating it yields CASSSTGPGEGTQYF.

Regarding this clone: A read error may account for a junction end that differs from germline. V gene TRBV7-7 combines with J gene TRBJ2-5, with 8 bases fitting TRBD1. Germline CDR1 reads SSHAT; CDR2 reads FNYEAQ (reference sequence). This CDR3 region has 14 residues. CDR3 nucleotides: TGTGCTAGCAGCTTAGACCCGACAGGGGTGGCCCAGTACTTC. Residues: CASSLDPTGVAQYF. Filled out from reference TRBV7-7 and TRBJ2-5, the complete variable domain reads GAGVSQSPRYKVTKRGQDVTLRCDPISSHATLYWYQQALGQGPEFLTYFNYEAQPDKSGLPSDRFSAERPEGSISTLTIQRTEQRDSAMYRCASSLDPTGVAQYFGPGTRLLVL.

This rearrangement joins TRBV7-2 to TRBJ2-7; D possibly corresponds to TRBD2 (5 bases). With 4 bases removed from V and 2 bases from J, the gap between germline ends came to 15 bases. CDR3 length: 15 residues. Germline V gene lookup returns CDR1 SGHTA and CDR2 FQGNSA. The CDR3 region has the DNA TGTGCCAGCAGCTCCCCTCGCCCCGGGGCCTACGAGCAGTACTTC. Protein product: CASSSPRPGAYEQYF.

V usage is TRBV6-6 and J usage is TRBJ2-3, with no clear D. Trimming left V 6 bases short and J 2 bases short, with 18 bases between. There are 16 residues in the CDR3. Looked up from germline, CDR1 is MNHNY and CDR2 is SVGAGI (reference sequence). This CDR3 reads CASSYTVYTHTDTQYF. The CDR3 DNA reads as TGTGCCAGCAGCTATACTGTCTACACCCACACAGATACGCAGTATTTT.

The chain combines TRBV6-5 with TRBJ2-1, with D unresolved. This CDR3 is built from 15 residues. The V gene lost 7 bases and the J gene lost 10 bases, with 23 bases spanning the gap. Germline V gene sequence: CDR1 MNHEY, CDR2 SVGAGI. The chain's CDR3 is CASTPRTSARGEQFF. For the CDR3, the DNA is TGTGCCAGCACCCCGAGGACGTCCGCGAGAGGCGAGCAGTTCTTC.

V usage is TRBV30 and J usage is TRBJ2-7; D tentatively reads TRBD1 or TRBD2 (5 bases each). Trimming pared 8 bases from V and 2 bases from J, leaving 16 bases between. CDR1 is GTSNPN and CDR2 is SVGIG in the germline V gene (reference sequence). There are 13 residues in the CDR3. In DNA, the CDR3 is TGTGCCATTAACGAGGGACGGCCCTACGAGCAGTACTTC. Translating gives CAINEGRPYEQYF. The whole variable domain, filled in from reference TRBV30 and TRBJ2-7, reads SQTIHQWPATLVQPVGSPLSLECTVEGTSNPNLYWYRQAAGRGLQLLFYSVGIGQISSEVPQNLSASRPQDRQFILSSKKLLLSDSGFYLCAINEGRPYEQYFGPGTRLTVT.

This chain connects TRBV30 to TRBJ2-7, with 9 positions matching TRBD1. This CDR3 region has 15 residues. J lost 4 bases, V lost 0 bases, and 7 bases had no gene match. Germline V lookup: CDR1 GTSNPN, CDR2 SVGIG (reference sequence). The CDR3 DNA follows: TGTGCCTGGAGTGTTACTTCGGGACAGGGTTACGAGCAGTACTTC. The encoded protein is CAWSVTSGQGYEQYF.

The chain is built from TRBV4-1 and TRBJ2-2; D may match TRBD1 or TRBD2 (6 bases each). V lost 7 bases, J lost 5 bases, and 17 bases lay in between. The CDR3 is 15 residues long. CDR1 and CDR2 (germline): MGHRA, YSYEKL. The CDR3 DNA sequence: TGCGCCAGCACCCCCTGGGGGGCGGGGACCGGGGAGCTGTTTTTT. Translating gives CASTPWGAGTGELFF.

The chain combines TRBV9 with TRBJ2-3; 15 nucleotides agree with TRBD2. V gave up 2 bases and J gave up 1 base; unmatched junction bases: 11. The CDR3 has 20 amino acids. The germline CDR1 and CDR2 sequences are SGDLS and YYNGEE. The CDR3 DNA reads TGTGCCAGCAGCGTTAGTGGACTAGCGGGAGGGCTTTACCGCACAGATACGCAGTATTTT. As protein: CASSVSGLAGGLYRTDTQYF. The variable domain in full, with the rest retrieved from reference TRBV9 and TRBJ2-3, is DSGVTQTPKHLITATGQRVTLRCSPRSGDLSVYWYQQSLDQGLQFLIQYYNGEERAKGNILERFSAQQFPDLHSELNLSSLELGDSALYFCASSVSGLAGGLYRTDTQYFGPGTRLTVL.

The chain is built from TRBV15 and TRBJ1-5; TRBD1 is a possible D gene (5 bases). Trimming stripped 5 bases from V and 3 bases from J, with 11 bases between. The germline V gene encodes CDR1 LNHNV and CDR2 YYDKDF (reference sequence). The CDR3 is 14 amino acids. The chain's CDR3 is CATSLDSINQPQHF. Here the CDR3 DNA reads TGTGCCACCAGCCTAGACAGTATCAATCAGCCCCAGCATTTT. Full variable domain (remainder filled in from reference TRBV15 and TRBJ1-5): DAMVIQNPRYQVTQFGKPVTLSCSQTLNHNVMYWYQQKSSQAPKLLFHYYDKDFNNEADTPDNFQSRRPNTSFCFLDIRSPGLGDTAMYLCATSLDSINQPQHFGDGTRLSIL.

The chain is built from TRBV6-1 and TRBJ2-2; 9 bases agree with TRBD2. Looked up from germline, CDR1 is MNHNS and CDR2 is SASEGT. V lost 2 bases to trimming and J lost 4 bases; unmatched junction nucleotides: 5. CDR3 length: 16 residues. The CDR3 spells CASSEYQAGGTGELFF. The DNA for the CDR3 is TGTGCCAGCAGTGAATATCAAGCGGGGGGCACCGGGGAGCTGTTTTTT.

This clone has just a few counts. V gene TRBV7-2 combines with J gene TRBJ2-5, with D possibly matching TRBD1 (5 bases). The germline V gene has CDR1 SGHTA and CDR2 FQGNSA. Trimming cost V 5 bases and J 2 bases, with 12 bases left between them. CDR3 length equals 14 residues. CDR3: CASSGAGNQETQYF. The CDR3 region has the DNA TGTGCCAGCAGCGGGGCAGGGAATCAAGAGACCCAGTACTTC.

This clone was seen more than once but under ten times. V and J are TRBV7-2 and TRBJ1-2; D unresolved. There are 12 residues in the CDR3. V lost 5 bases, J lost 3 bases, and 7 bases lay in between. The germline V gene encodes CDR1 SGHTA and CDR2 FQGNSA. The CDR3 loop reads CASSPADYGYTF. The CDR3 DNA is TGTGCCAGCAGCCCGGCTGACTATGGCTACACCTTC.

This clone was seen just once. One end of the junction varies from germline; a read error may be responsible. V usage is TRBV5-1 and J usage is TRBJ2-5; 11 bases agree with TRBD2. The CDR3 covers 15 residues. From germline, CDR1 is SGHRS and CDR2 YFSETQ. The CDR3 region has the DNA TGCGCCAGCGGCTTGGGACTAGCGGTCCAAGAGACCCAGTACTTC. This sequence encodes CASGLGLAVQETQYF.

The DNA of the CDR3 is TGTGCCAGCAGCTTGGTTTTAGGGCAGGGGTTGACAGATACGCAGTATTTT. Its protein product is CASSLVLGQGLTDTQYF. This rearrangement joins TRBV5-4 to TRBJ2-3; D is possibly TRBD1 (6 bases). The CDR3 length is 17 residues. The germline gives CDR1 SGHNT, CDR2 YYREEE (reference sequence). The germline V and J ends were trimmed by 0 bases and 3 bases, with 17 bases remaining between them.

The table lists this clone with a count of one. This chain links TRBV11-2 with TRBJ2-7, with 13 bases lining up with TRBD2. Trimming removed 4 bases from V and 4 bases from J; junction bases left unmatched: 10. CDR1 is SGHAT, CDR2 FQNNGV, per germline. This CDR3 is 17 amino acids long. The CDR3 sequence is CASSSPDGLAGVYEQYF. The CDR3 bases are TGTGCCAGCAGCTCCCCCGATGGACTAGCGGGAGTGTACGAGCAGTACTTC.

In nucleotides, the CDR3 is TGTGCCAGCAGCCCCCTCCTTAAGGACACCGGGGAGCTGTTTTTT. Translation: CASSPLLKDTGELFF. The chain uses TRBV7-9 and TRBJ2-2, with D uncertain. Trimming removed 5 bases from V and 3 bases from J, with 13 bases in between. Germline assignment: CDR1 SEHNR and CDR2 FQNEAQ (reference sequence). CDR3 size: 15 residues.

The rearrangement joins TRBV9 to TRBJ2-7; TRBD1 matches at 8 bases. With 0 bases clipped from V and 3 bases from J, the junction kept 2 bases outside the gene matches. This CDR3 contains 14 residues. Germline V gives CDR1 SGDLS, CDR2 YYNGEE. The CDR3 here is CASSVGTGIYEQYF. CDR3 DNA: TGTGCCAGCAGCGTAGGGACAGGGATCTACGAGCAGTACTTC.